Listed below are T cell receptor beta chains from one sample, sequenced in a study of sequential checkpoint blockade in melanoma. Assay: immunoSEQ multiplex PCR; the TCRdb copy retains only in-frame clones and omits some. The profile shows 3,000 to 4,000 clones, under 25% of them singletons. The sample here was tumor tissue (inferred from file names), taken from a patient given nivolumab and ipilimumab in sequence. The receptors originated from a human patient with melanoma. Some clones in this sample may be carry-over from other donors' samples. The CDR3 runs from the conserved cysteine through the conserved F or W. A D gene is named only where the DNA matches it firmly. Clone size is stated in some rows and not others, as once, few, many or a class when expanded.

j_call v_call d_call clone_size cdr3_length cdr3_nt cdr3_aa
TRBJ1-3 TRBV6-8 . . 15 TGTGCCAGCAGTGACGGGGGGACGGGTGGAAACACCATATATTTT CASSDGGTGGNTIYF
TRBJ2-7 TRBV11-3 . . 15 TGTGCCAGCAGCTCCCCGGGCGGGCGGGGTTACGAGCAGTACTTC CASSSPGGRGYEQYF
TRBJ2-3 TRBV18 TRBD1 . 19 TGTGCCAGCTCACCACCTAATCGGAGGACAGGCGGGAGCACAGATACGCAGTATTTT CASSPPNRRTGGSTDTQYF
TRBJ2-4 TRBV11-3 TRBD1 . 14 TGTGCCAGCAGCTGGGACAGTACCAAAAACATTCAGTACTTC CASSWDSTKNIQYF
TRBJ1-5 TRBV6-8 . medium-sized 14 TGTGCCAGCAGCTTCAGATCCTCTCATCCGCCCCAGCATTTT CASSFRSSHPPQHF
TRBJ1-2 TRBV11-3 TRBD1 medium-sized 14 TGTGCCAGCAGCACCACGGACAGGGCAAAGGGCTACACCTTC CASSTTDRAKGYTF
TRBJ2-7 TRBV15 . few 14 TGTGCCACCAGCAGAGTCATCCAGACCGACGAGCAGTACTTC CATSRVIQTDEQYF
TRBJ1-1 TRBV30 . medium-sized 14 TGTGCCTGGAGTGTAAATCCCCTGAACACTGAAGCTTTCTTT CAWSVNPLNTEAFF
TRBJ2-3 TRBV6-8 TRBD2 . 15 TGTGCCAGCAGCCTTACTAGCGGGGGCACAGATACGCAGTATTTT CASSLTSGGTDTQYF
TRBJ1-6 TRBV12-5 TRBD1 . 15 TGTGCTAGTGGCCGCGGACAGGGGGCGGATTCACCCCTCCACTTT CASGRGQGADSPLHF
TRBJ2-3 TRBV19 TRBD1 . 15 TGTGCCAGTAGTATTGGGACAGGGGGCACAGATACGCAGTATTTT CASSIGTGGTDTQYF
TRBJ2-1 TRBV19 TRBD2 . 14 TGTGCCAGTAGTATCCAGCGGGGGCCGCATGAGCAGTTCTTC CASSIQRGPHEQFF
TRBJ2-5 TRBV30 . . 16 TGTGCCTGGAGTCCCTCGACAGCCCTGATCCAAGAGACCCAGTACTTC CAWSPSTALIQETQYF
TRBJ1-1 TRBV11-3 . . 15 TGTGCCAGCAGAGCCGGGGCCGAGGAGAACACTGAAGCTTTCTTT CASRAGAEENTEAFF
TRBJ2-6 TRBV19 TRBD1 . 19 TGTGCCAGTAGTATTATTCGGACAGGGGCCTCCTCTGGGGCCAACGTCCTGACTTTC CASSIIRTGASSGANVLTF
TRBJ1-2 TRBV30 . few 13 TGTGCCTGGAGTCTTCAGGCTAACTATGGCTACACCTTC CAWSLQANYGYTF
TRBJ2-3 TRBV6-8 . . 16 TGTGCCAGCAGTTTCGGCCGGGGGCCACGCACAGATACGCAGTATTTT CASSFGRGPRTDTQYF
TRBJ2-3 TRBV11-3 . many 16 TGTGCCAGCAGCCCATCCGGGGCACATGTAACTGATACGCAGTATTTT CASSPSGAHVTDTQYF
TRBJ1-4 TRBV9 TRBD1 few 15 TGTGCCAGCAGCGTGGGACAGGGGTCTAATGAAAAACTGTTTTTT CASSVGQGSNEKLFF
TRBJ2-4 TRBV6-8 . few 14 TGTGCCAGCAGGACGGGCTTAGCCAAAAACATTCAGTACTTC CASRTGLAKNIQYF
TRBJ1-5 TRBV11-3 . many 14 TGTGCCAGCAGCTTAGGGGAGGGCAATCAGCCCCAGCATTTT CASSLGEGNQPQHF